What follows are 9 T cell receptor beta chains derived from one specimen sequenced in a study of PD-L1 blockade in urothelial cancer. The sample's time point: peripheral blood 6 weeks after treatment start. Measured with immunoSEQ multiplex PCR; TCRdb has only the in-frame clones, and not every one. There are some 110,000 clones in the sample; 85% to 90% occur only once, and more than 1.5% lies in the top ten. The sample was PBMCs, taken around atezolizumab (anti-PD-L1) treatment. The source is a man aged 55 to 70 with urothelial cancer.

The DNA for the CDR3 is TGTGCCAGCAGCTTGGAGGGGGTTGGCAGCTATTCACCCCTCCACTTT. The encoded protein is CASSLEGVGSYSPLHF. This chain uses TRBV5-4 with TRBJ1-6; TRBD1 is a possible D gene (6 bases). Trimming shortened V by 0 bases and J by 8 bases, and 15 bases separated the two germline ends. The CDR3 consists of 16 residues. Germline V CDR1 and CDR2: SGHNT, YYREEE (reference sequence).

The chain couples TRBV27 to TRBJ2-7; 14 bases fit TRBD2. This CDR3 is 16 amino acids long. V shed 2 bases and J 7 bases; nucleotides not matched to a gene: 7. Germline V CDR1 and CDR2: MNHEY, SMNVEV (reference sequence). CDR3 residues: CASSLPGLAGVGEQYF. CDR3 coding DNA: TGTGCCAGCAGTTTACCGGGACTAGCGGGAGTTGGAGAGCAGTACTTC.

The genes are TRBV19 and TRBJ2-1; D may be TRBD1 (6 bases). V dropped 5 bases and J dropped 8 bases, with 16 bases sitting between them. This CDR3 contains 14 residues. Germline loops: CDR1 LNHDA, CDR2 SQIVND (reference sequence). This chain's CDR3 is CASSPPGASHEQFF. The CDR3 coding sequence is TGTGCCAGTAGTCCCCCAGGGGCGAGCCATGAGCAGTTCTTC.

This chain links TRBV6-6 with TRBJ1-4; unclear D gene. The CDR3 extends over 11 amino acids. The V end was cut by 8 bases, the J end by 11 bases, with 12 bases between. Germline loops: CDR1 MNHNY, CDR2 SVGAGI (reference sequence). The CDR3 loop reads CASEYGRKLFF. CDR3 in DNA: TGTGCCAGCGAGTACGGGAGGAAACTGTTTTTT.

Remarks on this clone: One end of the junction varies from germline; a read error may be responsible. The chain is built from TRBV19 and TRBJ2-1, with 7 bases that match TRBD2. The CDR3 spans 12 residues. The germline gives CDR1 LNHDA, CDR2 SQIVND (reference sequence). The CDR3 nucleotides are TGTGCCAGTAGTATAAAAAGCGGGGCCCAGATCTTC. Amino acids: CASSIKSGAQIF.

This clone was detected only once. The gene calls are TRBV7-2 and TRBJ2-1, with D tentatively TRBD1 (6 bases). Per germline, CDR1 SGHTA and CDR2 FQGNSA. The CDR3 has 14 amino acids. Trimming cost V 6 bases and J 7 bases, with 16 bases left between them. CDR3 loop: CASSLWTDRNEQFF. In DNA form, the CDR3 reads TGTGCCAGCAGTCTCTGGACAGACCGAAATGAGCAGTTCTTC.

This clone occurred a few times. The V gene is TRBV2, the J gene TRBJ2-1; unclear D gene. The CDR3 spans 11 residues. Deletions cut 7 bases from V and 5 bases from J, with 6 bases between. Germline loops: CDR1 SNHLY, CDR2 FYNNEI. CDR3 sequence reads: CASNPNNEQFF. Written as DNA, the CDR3 is TGTGCCAGCAATCCTAACAATGAGCAGTTCTTC.

V and J are TRBV2 and TRBJ2-6; D might be TRBD2 (6 bases). V lost 4 bases to trimming and J lost 3 bases, with 16 bases between them. The V gene's germline CDR1 is SNHLY and CDR2 FYNNEI. The CDR3 is 17 amino acids. The CDR3 DNA sequence: TGTGCCAGCAGTGTGGGTGGAGGGTTTCGTGGGGCCAACGTCCTGACTTTC. This sequence encodes CASSVGGGFRGANVLTF.

The chain is built from TRBV28 and TRBJ2-1; D perhaps matches TRBD2 (5 bases). Germline CDR1 is MDHEN and CDR2 is SYDVKM. The CDR3 totals 17 residues. V was trimmed by 4 bases and J by 0 bases, leaving 16 bases between them. The CDR3 protein is CASSSLSGLSSYNEQFF. For the CDR3, the DNA is TGTGCCAGCAGTTCCCTAAGCGGTCTTAGCTCCTACAATGAGCAGTTCTTC.